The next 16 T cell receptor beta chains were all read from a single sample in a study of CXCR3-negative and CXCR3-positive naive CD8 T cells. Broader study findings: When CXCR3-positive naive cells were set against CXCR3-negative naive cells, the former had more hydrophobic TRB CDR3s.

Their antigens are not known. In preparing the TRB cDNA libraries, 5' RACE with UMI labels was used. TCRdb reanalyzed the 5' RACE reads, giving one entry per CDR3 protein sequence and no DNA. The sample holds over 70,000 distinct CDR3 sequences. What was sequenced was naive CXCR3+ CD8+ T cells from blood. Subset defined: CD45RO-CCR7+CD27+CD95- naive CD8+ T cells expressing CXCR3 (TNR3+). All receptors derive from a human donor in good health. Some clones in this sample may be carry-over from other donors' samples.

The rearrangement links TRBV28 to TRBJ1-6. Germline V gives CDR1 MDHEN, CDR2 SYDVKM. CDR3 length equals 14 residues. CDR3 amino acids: CASTVGMKASPLHF.

The CDR3 sequence: CASSLGGAGETQYF. The V gene is TRBV2, the J gene TRBJ2-5; TCRdb's assignment of TRBD2 cannot be checked, as there is no DNA. CDR3 size: 14 residues. Per germline, CDR1 SNHLY and CDR2 FYNNEI.

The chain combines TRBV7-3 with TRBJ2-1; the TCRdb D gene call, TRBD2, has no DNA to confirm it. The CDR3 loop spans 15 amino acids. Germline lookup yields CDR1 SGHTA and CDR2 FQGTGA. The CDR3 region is CASSLFLAGINEQFF.

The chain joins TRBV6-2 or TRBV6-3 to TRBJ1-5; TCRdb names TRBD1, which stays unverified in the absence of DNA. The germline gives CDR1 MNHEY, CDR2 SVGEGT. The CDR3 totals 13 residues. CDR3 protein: CASSSNRGQPQHF.

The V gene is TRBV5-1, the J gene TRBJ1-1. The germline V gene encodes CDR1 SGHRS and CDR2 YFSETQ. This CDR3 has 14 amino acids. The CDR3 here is CASSLNGLNTEAFF.

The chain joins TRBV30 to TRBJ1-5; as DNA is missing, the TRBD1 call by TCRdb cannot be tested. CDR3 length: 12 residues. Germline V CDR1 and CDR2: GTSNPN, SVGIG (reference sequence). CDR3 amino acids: CAFRGENQPQHF.

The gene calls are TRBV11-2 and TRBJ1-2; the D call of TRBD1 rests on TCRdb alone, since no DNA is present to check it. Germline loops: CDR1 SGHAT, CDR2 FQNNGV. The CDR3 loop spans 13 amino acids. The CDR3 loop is CASGPEGVFGYTF.

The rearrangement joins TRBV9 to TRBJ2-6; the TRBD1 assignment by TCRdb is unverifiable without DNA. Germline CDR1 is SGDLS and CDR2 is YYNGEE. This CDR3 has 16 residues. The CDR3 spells CASSNQRDSGANVLTF.

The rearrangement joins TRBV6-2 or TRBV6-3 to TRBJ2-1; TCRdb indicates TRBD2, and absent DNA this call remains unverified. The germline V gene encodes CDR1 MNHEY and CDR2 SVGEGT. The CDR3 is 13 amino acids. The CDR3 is CASSYDLVDEQFF.

This chain's CDR3 is CASSLSGNTGELFF. The chain carries TRBV5-1 and TRBJ2-2. The CDR3 extends over 14 amino acids. The germline V gene encodes CDR1 SGHRS and CDR2 YFSETQ.

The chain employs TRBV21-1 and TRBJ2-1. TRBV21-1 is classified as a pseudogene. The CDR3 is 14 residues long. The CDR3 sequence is CASSKARRNNEQFF.

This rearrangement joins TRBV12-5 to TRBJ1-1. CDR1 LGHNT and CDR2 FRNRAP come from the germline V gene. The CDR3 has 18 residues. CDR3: CASGFELLDLYMNTEAFF. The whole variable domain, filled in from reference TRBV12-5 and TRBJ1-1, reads DARVTQTPRHKVTEMGQEVTMRCQPILGHNTVFWYRQTMMQGLELLAYFRNRAPLDDSGMPKDRFSAEMPDATLATLKIQPSEPRDSAVYFCASGFELLDLYMNTEAFFGQGTRLTVV.

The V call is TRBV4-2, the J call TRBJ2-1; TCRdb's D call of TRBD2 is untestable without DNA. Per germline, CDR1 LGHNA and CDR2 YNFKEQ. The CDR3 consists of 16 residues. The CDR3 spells CASSSSGLADYNEQFF.

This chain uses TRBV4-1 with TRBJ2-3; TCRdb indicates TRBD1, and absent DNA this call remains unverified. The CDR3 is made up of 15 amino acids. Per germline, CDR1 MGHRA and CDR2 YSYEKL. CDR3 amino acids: CASSQEWGGTDTQYF.

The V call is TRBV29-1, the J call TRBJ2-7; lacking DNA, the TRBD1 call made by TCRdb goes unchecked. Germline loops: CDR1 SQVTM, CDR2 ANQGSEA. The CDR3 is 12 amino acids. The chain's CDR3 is CSVRDKVDEQYF.

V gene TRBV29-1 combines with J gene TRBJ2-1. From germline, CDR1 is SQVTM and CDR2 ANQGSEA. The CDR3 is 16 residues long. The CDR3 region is CSVESPERNSYNEQFF.